The 21 T cell receptor beta chains below come from one sample, sequenced in a study of T cell changes during pregnancy in multiple sclerosis. Assay: immunoSEQ multiplex PCR; the TCRdb copy retains only in-frame clones and omits some. The data show over 100,000 clones, approximately 90% seen once. Sequenced material: peripheral blood, taken in the third trimester of pregnancy. These receptors were collected from a female donor with multiple sclerosis, enrolled in a pregnancy study.

This chain uses TRBV19 with TRBJ2-3; 7 positions agree with TRBD1. CDR3 length: 16 residues. CDR1 LNHDA and CDR2 SQIVND come from the germline V gene (reference sequence). V dropped 4 bases and J dropped 0; count of bases not matched to a gene: 7. CDR3 sequence reads: CASSKQGYPSTDTQYF. The DNA for the CDR3 is TGTGCCAGTAGTAAACAGGGGTATCCTAGCACAGATACGCAGTATTTT.

The CDR3 spells CACRAGVLVTKNIQYF. The DNA of the CDR3 is TGTGCCTGTCGGGCGGGAGTTCTGGTTACCAAAAACATTCAGTACTTC. V usage is TRBV30 and J usage is TRBJ2-4, with 7 nucleotides matching TRBD2. With 6 bases clipped from V and 2 bases from J, the junction kept 13 bases outside the gene matches. The CDR3 spans 16 residues. From germline, CDR1 is GTSNPN and CDR2 SVGIG (reference sequence).

A few counts support this clone. The chain carries TRBV29-1 and TRBJ1-6; a possible D gene is TRBD1 (5 bases). The CDR3 runs to 13 residues. V gave up 6 bases and J gave up 7 bases, with 13 bases separating them. Germline CDR1 and CDR2: SQVTM and ANQGSEA. The CDR3 DNA sequence: TGCAGCGTAAGGACACTCAGAAATTCACCCCTCCACTTT. Encoded protein: CSVRTLRNSPLHF.

The gene calls are TRBV5-6 and TRBJ1-3, with 7 bases identical to TRBD1. Germline V CDR1 and CDR2: SGHDT, YYEEEE. CDR3 length: 14 residues. Trimming cost V 5 bases and J 4 bases; bases outside gene matches: 6. The CDR3 sequence: CASSPTGRGNTIYF. For the CDR3, the DNA is TGTGCCAGCAGTCCGACAGGGAGAGGAAACACCATATATTTT.

The rearrangement uses TRBV5-1 and TRBJ1-3; 11 nucleotides match TRBD1. This CDR3 spans 14 amino acids. The ends lost 5 bases at V and 8 bases at J; junction bases unmatched: 6. Germline CDR1 reads SGHRS; CDR2 reads YFSETQ. The CDR3 nucleotides read TGCGCCAGCAGTCGGGACAGGGGGGGAGACACCATATATTTT. Translated, it gives CASSRDRGGDTIYF. The full variable domain, with the rest looked up from reference TRBV5-1 and TRBJ1-3, is KAGVTQTPRYLIKTRGQQVTLSCSPISGHRSVSWYQQTPGQGLQFLFEYFSETQRNKGNFPGRFSGRQFSNSRSEMNVSTLELGDSALYLCASSRDRGGDTIYFGEGSWLTVV.

The gene calls are TRBV5-1 and TRBJ2-1; 14 positions match TRBD2. Trimming cost V 4 bases and J 10 bases; bases outside gene matches: 7. Germline V gene lookup returns CDR1 SGHRS and CDR2 YFSETQ. This CDR3 comprises 15 residues. The CDR3: CASSMTSGRAWEQFF. CDR3 sequence (DNA): TGCGCCAGCAGCATGACTAGCGGGAGGGCCTGGGAGCAGTTCTTC.

The rearrangement uses TRBV6-5 and TRBJ1-2; D is unresolved. CDR3 length: 16 amino acids. Trimming stripped 0 bases from V and 4 bases from J, with 15 bases between. Germline CDR1 is MNHEY and CDR2 is SVGAGI. CDR3 sequence (DNA): TGTGCCAGCAGTTACTCGAGTATAGGAGTAACCTATGGCTACACCTTC. This translates into CASSYSSIGVTYGYTF.

This chain links TRBV6-1 with TRBJ2-5; 7 positions agree with TRBD2. V lost 7 bases to trimming and J lost 5 bases; unmatched junction nucleotides: 10. The germline V gene has CDR1 MNHNS and CDR2 SASEGT. The CDR3 covers 14 residues. CDR3 DNA: TGTGCCAGCATCGAGCGGGGTCTAGGGGAGACCCAGTACTTC. It is translated as CASIERGLGETQYF.

V usage is TRBV5-1 and J usage is TRBJ1-5, with no clear D. This CDR3 comprises 14 residues. Germline V gene sequence: CDR1 SGHRS, CDR2 YFSETQ. Trimming took off 4 bases at V and 10 bases at J, with 18 bases between the two ends. The CDR3 DNA sequence: TGCGCCAGCAGCGCTGGTGAACGCAGGTCCCCCCAGCATTTT. Translated: CASSAGERRSPQHF.

The chain links TRBV5-6 to TRBJ2-7, with a weak D call TRBD2 (5 bases). The V gene lost 3 bases and the J gene lost 2 bases, with 6 bases spanning the gap. CDR1 is SGHDT and CDR2 is YYEEEE in the germline V gene. CDR3 length: 12 residues. For the CDR3, the DNA is TGTGCCAGCAGCTCTAGCCCCTACGAGCAGTACTTC. Amino acids: CASSSSPYEQYF.

V gene TRBV27 combines with J gene TRBJ1-1, with TRBD1 matching over 8 bases. The length of the CDR3 is 18 residues. V lost 5 bases and J lost 2; bases outside the gene matches: 16. In germline, CDR1 is MNHEY, CDR2 SMNVEV (reference sequence). Here the CDR3 reads CASSPTFLTGEVNTEAFF. Here the CDR3 DNA reads TGTGCCAGCAGTCCAACATTTTTGACAGGGGAAGTTAACACTGAAGCTTTCTTT.

This clone has a handful of counts. J is TRBJ1-1 and V is TRBV29-1; D not certain. Per the germline V gene, CDR1 is SQVTM and CDR2 is ANQGSEA. The CDR3 loop spans 13 amino acids. The V gene lost 2 bases and the J gene lost 0 bases, with 7 bases spanning the gap. CDR3 in amino acids: CSVEMSLNTEAFF. The CDR3 DNA reads TGCAGCGTTGAAATGAGTTTGAACACTGAAGCTTTCTTT.

CDR3 in DNA: TGTGCCAGCAGCTTAGTCCCTGGAGGGAACACTGAAGCTTTCTTT. Amino acid sequence: CASSLVPGGNTEAFF. V is TRBV7-2 and J is TRBJ1-1; D not resolved. Germline CDR1 reads SGHTA; CDR2 reads FQGNSA. V was pared by 1 base and J by 1 base, with 10 bases between. This CDR3 has 15 amino acids.

Only one count was recorded for this clone. The gene calls are TRBV10-3 and TRBJ2-7; 9 nucleotides line up with TRBD2. Germline CDR1 and CDR2: ENHRY and SYGVKD. The CDR3 extends over 15 amino acids. The trim removed 3 bases at V and 7 bases at J, leaving 10 bases unmatched. The CDR3: CAISDQVAGAHEQYF. CDR3 DNA sequence: TGTGCCATCAGTGATCAGGTAGCGGGAGCCCATGAGCAGTACTTC.

V usage is TRBV9 and J usage is TRBJ2-1; 8 bases are a match to TRBD1. V gave up 2 bases and J gave up 5 bases; unmatched junction bases: 9. The CDR3 contains 16 residues. Per germline, CDR1 SGDLS and CDR2 YYNGEE. The CDR3 DNA reads TGTGCCAGCAGCGTCCCCCCGGACAGGGTAGACAATGAGCAGTTCTTC. This codes for CASSVPPDRVDNEQFF.

The chain uses TRBV28 and TRBJ2-7; D not certain. CDR1 is MDHEN, CDR2 SYDVKM, per germline. The CDR3 consists of 12 residues. With 8 bases removed from V and 1 base from J, the gap between germline ends came to 9 bases. CDR3: CASGLSSYEQYF. CDR3 sequence (DNA): TGTGCCAGCGGCCTGTCATCCTACGAGCAGTACTTC.

This clone was detected only once. This sequence joins TRBV13 and TRBJ1-1, with a possible D match to TRBD1 (5 bases). This CDR3 is built from 14 residues. Germline V gene sequence: CDR1 PRHDT, CDR2 FYEKMQ (reference sequence). Trimming pared 0 bases from V and 6 bases from J, leaving 11 bases between. DNA for the CDR3: TGTGCCAGCAGCTTAGGGCAGGGCGGCTCTGAAGCTTTCTTT. Translated: CASSLGQGGSEAFF.

The J gene is TRBJ1-1, the V gene TRBV30; D ambiguous. Germline-derived CDR1 and CDR2 are GTSNPN and SVGIG (reference sequence). With 1 base removed from V and 3 bases from J, the gap between germline ends came to 12 bases. The CDR3 is 14 residues long. The CDR3 DNA reads TGTGCCTGGAGTGAAATCAGATTGGACACTGAAGCTTTCTTT. Its translation: CAWSEIRLDTEAFF. Using reference TRBV30 and TRBJ1-1 for the parts outside the CDR3, the full variable domain is SQTIHQWPATLVQPVGSPLSLECTVEGTSNPNLYWYRQAAGRGLQLLFYSVGIGQISSEVPQNLSASRPQDRQFILSSKKLLLSDSGFYLCAWSEIRLDTEAFFGQGTRLTVV.

The rearrangement links TRBV19 to TRBJ1-4; D ambiguous. This CDR3 is 14 amino acids long. Looked up from germline, CDR1 is LNHDA and CDR2 is SQIVND (reference sequence). The germline V and J ends were trimmed by 5 bases and 3 bases, with 10 bases remaining between them. CDR3 loop: CASSVQISNEKLFF. The CDR3 bases are TGTGCCAGTAGTGTACAGATTTCTAATGAAAAACTGTTTTTT.

The chain recombines TRBV6-6 with TRBJ2-4; D is possibly TRBD2 (6 bases). The CDR3 is 15 amino acids. Between the trimmed V and J ends, which lost 4 bases and 0 bases, there was a span of 10 bases. Germline loops: CDR1 MNHNY, CDR2 SVGAGI (reference sequence). The CDR3 is CASSWGELAKNIQYF. The CDR3 bases are TGTGCCAGCAGTTGGGGGGAACTAGCCAAAAACATTCAGTACTTC.

The rearrangement joins TRBV29-1 to TRBJ2-7; D is possibly TRBD1 (6 bases). Trimming took 6 bases from V and 0 from J, leaving 21 bases between them. The length of the CDR3 is 16 residues. Per germline, CDR1 SQVTM and CDR2 ANQGSEA. This CDR3 reads CSVVGQNPGPSYEQYF. CDR3 DNA sequence: TGCAGCGTCGTCGGACAGAACCCGGGTCCCTCCTACGAGCAGTACTTC.